Listed below are T cell receptor beta chains from one sample, sequenced in a study of CD8 T cell repertoires and HIV-1 epitope variants. Their antigens are not known. The data were produced by immunoSEQ multiplex PCR, yet TCRdb's version contains in-frame clones alone and is incomplete. Of roughly 5,600 clones in the sample, about 69% were seen once. Sequences were obtained from cultured CD8+ T cells derived from PBMCs. The receptor set was obtained from a male donor with HIV. Both conserved end residues are part of each CDR3. Fields, in order: J gene, clone size, D gene, V gene, CDR3 protein, CDR3 DNA. The D gene is left open where the match is weak. The size of a clone is reported for some rows only, either as once, few or many, or as a class for expanded clones.

>TRBJ1-1|.|.|TRBV10-3
CAISEPTTANTEAFF
TGTGCCATCAGTGAGCCTACGACAGCCAACACTGAAGCTTTCTTT
>TRBJ1-1|.|.|TRBV19
CASSPGGGEAFF
TGTGCCAGTAGTCCCGGCGGTGGCGAGGCTTTCTTT
>TRBJ2-7|once|TRBD1|TRBV7-2
CASSSEGTGDNSYEQYF
TGTGCCAGCAGCTCGGAAGGGACAGGGGATAACTCCTACGAGCAGTACTTC
>TRBJ2-2|.|.|TRBV11-2
CASSPFGGELFF
TGTGCCAGCAGCCCCTTTGGTGGGGAGCTGTTTTTT
>TRBJ2-7|.|.|TRBV2
CASTLVAYEQYF
TGTGCCAGCACACTAGTCGCCTACGAGCAGTACTTC
>TRBJ1-5|.|TRBD1|TRBV7-9
CASSLTGDPNQPQHF
TGTGCCAGCAGCCTGACAGGGGACCCCAATCAGCCCCAGCATTTT
>TRBJ2-2|.|.|TRBV7-2
CASSFGWGTGELFF
TGTGCCAGCAGCTTTGGTTGGGGGACCGGGGAGCTGTTTTTT
>TRBJ2-1|.|.|TRBV10-3
CAIGSGNEQFF
TGTGCCATCGGGTCGGGTAATGAGCAGTTCTTC
>TRBJ2-7|.|.|TRBV5-4
CASSLGQYLREQYF
TGTGCCAGCAGCTTGGGACAGTACCTTCGTGAGCAGTACTTC
>TRBJ2-1|.|.|TRBV28
CASSSVSHSYNEQFF
TGTGCCAGCAGTTCTGTGAGCCACTCCTACAATGAGCAGTTCTTC
>TRBJ2-7|.|.|TRBV28
CASSWGQSYEQYF
TGTGCCAGCAGTTGGGGGCAATCATACGAGCAGTACTTC
>TRBJ2-7|.|TRBD2|TRBV4-1
CASSQTRGGGYEQYF
TGCGCCAGCAGCCAAACCCGGGGGGGCGGATACGAGCAGTACTTC
>TRBJ2-5|once|.|TRBV15
CATSRTSQETQYF
TGTGCCACCAGCAGGACAAGCCAAGAGACCCAGTACTTC
>TRBJ2-2|.|.|TRBV28
CASSWRVSPGELFF
TGTGCCAGCAGTTGGCGGGTGTCGCCCGGGGAGCTGTTTTTT
>TRBJ1-1|.|.|TRBV28
CASSLGANTEAFF
TGTGCCAGCAGTTTAGGGGCGAACACTGAAGCTTTCTTT
>TRBJ1-2|few|.|TRBV13
CASSLGGFGLGVDGYTF
TGTGCCAGCAGCTTAGGGGGGTTCGGCTTAGGGGTGGATGGCTACACCTTC
>TRBJ2-2|.|.|TRBV6-5
CASLHRTGELFF
TGTGCCAGCCTACACCGCACCGGGGAGCTGTTTTTT
>TRBJ2-3|.|.|TRBV27
CASSLIEGRADTQYF
TGTGCCAGCAGTTTAATCGAGGGCCGAGCAGATACGCAGTATTTT
>TRBJ1-4|.|.|TRBV2
CASSGYSLATNEKLFF
TGTGCCAGCAGTGGCTACAGTCTTGCAACTAATGAAAAACTGTTTTTT
>TRBJ2-3|.|TRBD2|TRBV7-3
CASSPTLAGGGDTQYF
TGTGCCAGCAGCCCGACCTTAGCGGGGGGCGGAGATACGCAGTATTTT
>TRBJ2-7|.|.|TRBV27
CASSNLATKPYF
TGTGCCAGCTCCAACCTAGCGACTAAGCCGTACTTC
>TRBJ2-7|.|.|TRBV28
CASRESGTGQYEQYF
TGTGCCAGCAGGGAATCCGGGACCGGACAATACGAGCAGTACTTC
>TRBJ1-1|few|.|TRBV29-1
CSVEVSLAGAEAFF
TGCAGCGTTGAGGTTTCTCTGGCTGGAGCTGAAGCTTTCTTT
>TRBJ2-7|.|.|TRBV9
CASGRDTSSYEQYF
TGTGCCAGCGGCCGGGACACGAGCTCCTACGAGCAGTACTTC
>TRBJ1-1|few|.|TRBV21-1
CASSTATGADTEAFF
TGTGCCAGCAGCACCGCGACAGGGGCGGACACTGAAGCTTTCTTT
>TRBJ2-1|.|.|TRBV11-3
CASSLSHNEQFF
TGTGCCAGCAGCTTAAGCCACAATGAGCAGTTCTTC
>TRBJ1-5|few|TRBD1|TRBV9
CASSMGQINQPQHF
TGTGCCAGCAGCATGGGACAGATCAATCAGCCCCAGCATTTT
>TRBJ2-1|.|.|TRBV27
CASSAGAYEQFF
TGTGCCAGCAGCGCAGGGGCCTATGAGCAGTTCTTC
>TRBJ1-1|.|.|TRBV5-4
CASSFSGYTEAFF
TGTGCCAGTAGCTTTTCAGGGTACACTGAAGCTTTCTTT
>TRBJ2-3|.|.|TRBV7-9
CATRGGLTDTQYF
TGTGCCACCAGGGGGGGCTTGACAGATACGCAGTATTTT
>TRBJ2-7|.|.|TRBV6-6
CASSYSTGLVAYEQYF
TGTGCCAGCAGTTACTCGACAGGACTAGTGGCCTACGAGCAGTACTTC
>TRBJ1-2|.|.|TRBV7-6
CASSPTGAGYGYTF
TGTGCCAGCAGCCCGACGGGGGCGGGCTATGGCTACACCTTC
>TRBJ2-3|.|TRBD2|TRBV7-2
CASSGTSGGTDTQYF
TGTGCCAGCAGCGGAACTAGCGGGGGCACAGATACGCAGTATTTT
>TRBJ2-1|.|.|TRBV6-5
CASSYGITGEQFF
TGTGCCAGCAGTTACGGGATCACCGGTGAGCAGTTCTTC
>TRBJ1-2|few|TRBD1|TRBV27
CASSNPGTAYGYTF
TGTGCCAGCAGCAACCCGGGGACAGCGTATGGCTACACCTTC
>TRBJ2-4|once|.|TRBV6-1
CASSDGGGNIQYF
TGTGCCAGCAGTGATGGGGGCGGAAACATTCAGTACTTC
>TRBJ2-7|once|.|TRBV18
CASSPPDRSYEQYF
TGTGCCAGCTCACCACCAGACAGGTCCTACGAGCAGTACTTC
>TRBJ1-2|.|.|TRBV5-1
CASSFFPGHAEGYTF
TGCGCCAGCAGCTTCTTTCCGGGACACGCGGAAGGCTACACCTTC
>TRBJ2-7|.|.|TRBV30
CAWSVGQLSYEQYF
TGTGCCTGGAGTGTCGGACAGCTTAGCTACGAGCAGTACTTC
>TRBJ1-5|.|.|TRBV28
CASSLEGWGNQPQHF
TGTGCCAGCAGTTTGGAGGGCTGGGGCAATCAGCCCCAGCATTTT
>TRBJ2-1|.|.|TRBV11-3
CASSPSLLYNEQFF
TGTGCCAGCAGCCCATCACTCCTATACAATGAGCAGTTCTTC
>TRBJ1-1|.|.|TRBV14
CASSQTIRWTEAFF
TGTGCCAGCAGCCAAACCATCCGGTGGACTGAAGCTTTCTTT
>TRBJ2-7|few|TRBD1|TRBV15
CATSRVRGPYEQYF
TGTGCCACCAGCAGAGTTAGGGGGCCCTACGAGCAGTACTTC
>TRBJ2-7|.|.|TRBV6-6
CASSPGAITYEQYF
TGTGCCAGCAGCCCCGGGGCGATTACCTACGAGCAGTACTTC
>TRBJ2-4|.|TRBD1|TRBV11-1
CASSLLSGQGRNIQYF
TGTGCCAGCAGCTTATTATCCGGACAGGGACGAAACATTCAGTACTTC
>TRBJ1-2|.|.|TRBV4-3
CASSQAMTPNYGYTF
TGCGCCAGCAGCCAAGCTATGACACCTAACTATGGCTACACCTTC
>TRBJ2-1|.|.|TRBV29-1
CSVQSSYEQFF
TGCAGCGTTCAATCTAGTTATGAGCAGTTCTTC
>TRBJ2-1|.|TRBD2|TRBV15
CATSREAGGWNEQFF
TGTGCCACCAGCAGAGAGGCGGGAGGATGGAATGAGCAGTTCTTC
>TRBJ2-7|.|TRBD2|TRBV19
CASSITGGSGEQYF
TGTGCCAGTAGTATTACCGGGGGGTCTGGAGAGCAGTACTTC
>TRBJ1-1|few|.|TRBV9
CASSRGYTEAFF
TGTGCCAGCAGCAGGGGCTATACTGAAGCTTTCTTT
>TRBJ1-5|.|.|TRBV27
CASSSGGQGPSNQPQHF
TGTGCCAGCAGTTCGGGAGGGCAGGGCCCTAGCAATCAGCCCCAGCATTTT